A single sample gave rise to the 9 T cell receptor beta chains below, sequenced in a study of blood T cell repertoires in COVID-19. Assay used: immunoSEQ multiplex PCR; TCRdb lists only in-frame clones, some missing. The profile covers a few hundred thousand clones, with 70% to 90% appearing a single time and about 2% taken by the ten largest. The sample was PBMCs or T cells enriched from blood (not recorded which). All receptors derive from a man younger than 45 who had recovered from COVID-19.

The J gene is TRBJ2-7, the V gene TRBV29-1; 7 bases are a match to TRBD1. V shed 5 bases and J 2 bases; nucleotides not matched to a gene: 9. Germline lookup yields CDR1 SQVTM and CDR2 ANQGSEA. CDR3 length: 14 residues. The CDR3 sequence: CSVLIGGSTYEQYF. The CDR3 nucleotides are TGCAGCGTTCTGATAGGGGGCTCGACCTACGAGCAGTACTTC.

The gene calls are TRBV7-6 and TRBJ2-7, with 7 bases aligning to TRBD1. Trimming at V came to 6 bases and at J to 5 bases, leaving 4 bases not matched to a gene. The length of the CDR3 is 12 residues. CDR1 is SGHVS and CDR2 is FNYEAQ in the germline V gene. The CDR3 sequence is CASSRQGNEQYF. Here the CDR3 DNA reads TGTGCCAGCAGTCGACAGGGAAACGAGCAGTACTTC. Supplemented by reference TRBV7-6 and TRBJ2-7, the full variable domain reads GAGVSQSPRYKVTKRGQDVALRCDPISGHVSLYWYRQALGQGPEFLTYFNYEAQQDKSGLPNDRFSAERPEGSISTLTIQRTEQRDSAMYRCASSRQGNEQYFGPGTRLTVT.

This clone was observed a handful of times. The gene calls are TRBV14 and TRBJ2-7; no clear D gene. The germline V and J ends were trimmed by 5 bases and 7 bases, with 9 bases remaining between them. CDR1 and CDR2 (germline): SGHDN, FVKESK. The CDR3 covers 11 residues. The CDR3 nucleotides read TGTGCCAGCAGCGGGCCTGGGGAGCAGTACTTC. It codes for CASSGPGEQYF.

The CDR3 DNA follows: TGTGCCAGCAGCCACGACGACAGGGGGGATCAGCCCCAGCATTTT. This codes for CASSHDDRGDQPQHF. This rearrangement joins TRBV4-2 to TRBJ1-5; TRBD1 matches 9 bases. After removal of 3 bases from V and 5 bases from J, the junction contained 5 bases not matched to a gene. Germline values: CDR1 LGHNA, CDR2 YNFKEQ. The CDR3 runs 15 residues.

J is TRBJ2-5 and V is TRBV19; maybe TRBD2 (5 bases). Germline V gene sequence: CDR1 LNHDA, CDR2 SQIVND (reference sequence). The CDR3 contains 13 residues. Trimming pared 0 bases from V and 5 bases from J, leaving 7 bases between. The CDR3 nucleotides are TGTGCCAGTAGTATAGACCTAGCCGAGACCCAGTACTTC. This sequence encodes CASSIDLAETQYF.

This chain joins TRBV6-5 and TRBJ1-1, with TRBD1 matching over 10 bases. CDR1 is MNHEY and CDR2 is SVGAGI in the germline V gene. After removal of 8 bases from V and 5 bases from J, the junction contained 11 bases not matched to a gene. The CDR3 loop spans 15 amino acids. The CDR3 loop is CASRKTGGAGTEAFF. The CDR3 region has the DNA TGTGCCAGCCGAAAGACAGGGGGCGCGGGGACTGAAGCTTTCTTT.

CDR3 residues: CASSEMTSTQETQYF. As DNA, the CDR3 is TGTGCCAGCAGTGAAATGACGTCGACACAAGAGACCCAGTACTTC. The V and J genes are TRBV6-1 and TRBJ2-5, with no clear D. Germline loops: CDR1 MNHNS, CDR2 SASEGT. The germline V and J ends were trimmed by 2 bases and 2 bases, with 12 bases remaining between them. This CDR3 contains 15 residues.

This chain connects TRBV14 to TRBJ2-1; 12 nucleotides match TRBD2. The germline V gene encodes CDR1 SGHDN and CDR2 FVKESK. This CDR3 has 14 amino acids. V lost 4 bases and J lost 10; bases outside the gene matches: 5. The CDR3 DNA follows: TGTGCCAGCAGCCGCCAACTAGCGGGGGGAGAGCAGTTCTTC. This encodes CASSRQLAGGEQFF.

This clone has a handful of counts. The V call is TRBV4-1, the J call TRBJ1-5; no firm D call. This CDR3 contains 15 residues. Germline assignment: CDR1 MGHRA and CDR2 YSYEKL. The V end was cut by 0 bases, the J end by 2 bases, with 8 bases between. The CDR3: CASSQDYPGNQPQHF. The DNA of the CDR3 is TGCGCCAGCAGCCAAGATTATCCCGGCAATCAGCCCCAGCATTTT.